This note documents a single T cell receptor (beta chain) sequence. The authors' processing: Reference gene primers were amplified, and this amplification served to estimate nucleated cell counts. Repertoires were generated with immunoSEQ multiplex PCR, while TCRdb's copy carries only in-frame clones and drops some. V, J and clone size were drawn from that table, and D and trimming were deduced from the DNA. The sample has tens of thousands of clones; 60% to 85% are singletons. The source of the sample is a study of blood T cell repertoires in COVID-19. Study summary: Both acute and convalescent COVID-19 samples were obtained from the United States, Italy and Spain. PBMCs, B-cell-depleted T cells, or T cells provided the cDNA or gDNA that made up the material.

V gave up 4 bases and J gave up 4 bases; unmatched junction bases: 6. CDR3 size: 15 residues. CDR1 SGHTS and CDR2 YDEGEE come from the germline V gene. The genes are TRBV5-8 and TRBJ2-1, with TRBD2 matching over 9 bases. Sequencing was performed on peripheral blood. The TCR was taken from a woman of 80 years or more with acute or convalescent COVID-19. The CDR3 DNA reads as TGTGCCAGCAGCATGGGACTAGCAGATTACAATGAGCAGTTCTTC. Protein sequence: CASSMGLADYNEQFF.